This T cell receptor (beta chain) emerged from a study of regulatory T cells in long-lasting Graves disease. Documented time point: persistent/refractory GD, antithyroid drugs over 5 years with positive TRAb. PBMC-derived RNA was used for the TCR library. V lost 1 base and J 5 bases, leaving 16 bases between the germline ends. CDR3 length equals 16 residues. The germline V gene encodes CDR1 SGHDT and CDR2 YYEEEE. Comments on this clonotype: As yet, its antigen is unknown.

CDR3 regions were amplified by Arm-PCR using iRepertoire HTBI primers to build TCR beta libraries. TCRdb reprocessed the multiplex PCR reads with MiXCR, giving one entry per CDR3 protein. The table records approximately 690,000 distinct CDR3 sequences, 30% of them present only once. The study, taken as a whole, reports: Relative to newly diagnosed Graves' patients, persistent ones had lower TCR diversity.

The source material was peripheral blood mononuclear cells (PBMCs), sampled when the disease was refractory, from a patient treated with antithyroid drugs. The rearrangement links TRBV5-6 to TRBJ2-1, with TRBD1 as a possible D gene (5 bases). The sequence came from a female donor with Graves disease. CDR3 in amino acids: CASSLHISARDNEQFF. DNA of the CDR3: TGTGCCAGCAGCTTGCATATATCGGCCAGGGACAATGAGCAGTTCTTC.